This T cell receptor beta chain is drawn from a study of tumor-infiltrating lymphocytes in primary liver carcinoma. Study-wide context: The patients, men and women alike, were aged 30 to 69 years.

The germline V gene has CDR1 MNHEY and CDR2 SVGAGI. The CDR3 contains 16 residues. Note on this clonotype: Its antigen is currently unknown. No conserved phenylalanine or tryptophan ends this CDR3, so it is likely a read error.

Study-level findings and limits: Tumor specimens were characterized by a significantly higher top-250-clone fraction than blood (p = 0.039). Only about 8-25% of top clones were detected in each of the five tumor regions.

For each extraction, RNA and DNA were obtained together from approximately 20-30 mg of unsorted bulk tissue. Reverse transcription of approximately 520 ng total RNA with a constant-region primer produced TCR beta cDNA. Three nested multiplex PCR rounds, a slightly modified ARM-PCR method, built the TCR beta libraries. PCR rounds one and two used TRBV1-TRBV30 forward primers with a C-beta reverse primer for 10 cycles each. Each CDR3 protein gets one entry after TCRdb re-called the multiplex PCR reads with MiXCR. Altogether roughly 30,000 distinct CDR3 sequences are present, roughly 77% being singletons, with the ten largest covering about 30%.

The sequence derives from a woman in her 30s with primary liver carcinoma and hepatitis B virus infection. The J gene is TRBJ1-6, the V gene TRBV6-5; D is unclear. The sequenced sample was liver tumor tissue from sampling region 3. Documented subset: tumor region T3, left-lateral pole. For the CDR3, the DNA is TGTGCCAGCAGTTCAAACGGAGGCTCCTATAATTCGCCCCTCCACCTT. It specifies CASSSNGGSYNSPLHL.